Below, one TCR beta chain is given with its context. This record belongs to a study of shared clonotypes between healthy human individuals. The V gene lost 5 bases and the J gene lost 1 base, with 11 bases spanning the gap. Per germline, CDR1 MNHEY and CDR2 SVGAGI. The CDR3 is 14 amino acids. In the original analysis: For the immunoSEQ data, sequences were junction-only without quality scores, so filtering differed. The repertoire was sequenced with immunoSEQ multiplex PCR; TCRdb's copy has only in-frame clones and lacks some. D and trimming come from the DNA, and the V and J calls and clone size come from that table. Of some 1.5 million clones detected, roughly 96% appear once; the ten largest clones hold more than 0.9%.

The chain employs TRBV6-5 and TRBJ1-1, with a tentative D call TRBD1 (6 bases). The TCR sequence derives from a man aged 25 to 40 in good health. Sequenced: naive CD4+ T cells sorted from blood. Regarding subset: CD45RA+ positively selected. CDR3: CASSRSQGNTEAFF. DNA of the CDR3: TGTGCCAGCAGTCGGTCACAGGGGAACACTGAAGCTTTCTTT.